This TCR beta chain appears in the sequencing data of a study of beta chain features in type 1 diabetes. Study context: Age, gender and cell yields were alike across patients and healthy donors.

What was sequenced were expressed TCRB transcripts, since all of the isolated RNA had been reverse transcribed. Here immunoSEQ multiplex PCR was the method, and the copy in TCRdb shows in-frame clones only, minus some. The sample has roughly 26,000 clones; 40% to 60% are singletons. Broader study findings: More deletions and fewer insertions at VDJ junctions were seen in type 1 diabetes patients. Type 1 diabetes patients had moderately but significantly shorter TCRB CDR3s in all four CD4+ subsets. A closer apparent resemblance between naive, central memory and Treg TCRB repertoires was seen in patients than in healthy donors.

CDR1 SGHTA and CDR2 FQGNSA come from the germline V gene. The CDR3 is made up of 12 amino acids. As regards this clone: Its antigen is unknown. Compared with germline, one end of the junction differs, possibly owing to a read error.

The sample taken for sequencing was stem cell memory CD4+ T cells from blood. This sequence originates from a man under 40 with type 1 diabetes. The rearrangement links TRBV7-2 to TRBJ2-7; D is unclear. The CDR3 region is CASSLVSHEQYF. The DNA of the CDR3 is TGTGCCAGCAGCTTAGTCTCCCACGAGCAGTACTTC.